The 8 T cell receptor beta chains given below trace back to one sample, sequenced in a study of T cell responses to AZD1222 COVID-19 vaccine. Assay: immunoSEQ multiplex PCR; the TCRdb copy retains only in-frame clones and omits some. Of 150,000 to 200,000 clones listed, 90% to 95% are singletons. The source was peripheral blood, collected on day 0 of AZD1222 vaccination. All receptors derive from an adult in good health.

This CDR3 reads CASSRRPGGHSSYNEQFF. The DNA of the CDR3 is TGTGCCAGCAGCCGGAGACCCGGCGGCCACTCCTCCTACAATGAGCAGTTCTTC. The chain carries TRBV3-1 (or the pseudogene TRBV3-2) and TRBJ2-1; no firm D call. Trimming cost V 4 bases and J 0 bases, with 19 bases left between them. CDR1 and CDR2 from the germline V gene are LGHDT and YNNKEL (reference sequence). CDR3 size: 18 residues.

This chain joins TRBV28 and TRBJ2-3, with TRBD1 as a possible D gene (7 bases). This CDR3 contains 17 residues. Per the germline V gene, CDR1 is MDHEN and CDR2 is SYDVKM. Trimming cost V 6 bases and J 1 base, with 20 bases left between them. The CDR3 here is CASSPVGSRGGTDTQYF. DNA for the CDR3: TGTGCCAGCAGCCCCGTTGGGAGCAGGGGGGGCACAGATACGCAGTATTTT.

The rearrangement uses TRBV6-5 and TRBJ1-6; D unclear. V gave up 0 bases and J gave up 8 bases, with 5 bases separating them. This CDR3 contains 13 residues. Germline V gene sequence: CDR1 MNHEY, CDR2 SVGAGI. Written as DNA, the CDR3 is TGTGCCAGCAGTTACTCTCAGGATTCACCCCTCCACTTT. Amino acids: CASSYSQDSPLHF.

The chain has TRBV2 and TRBJ1-3; D remains unclear. Germline CDR1 is SNHLY and CDR2 is FYNNEI. Trimming removed 1 base from V and 0 bases from J, with 10 bases in between. The CDR3 consists of 16 residues. CDR3 region: CASSEEIDFSGNTIYF. The CDR3 DNA follows: TGTGCCAGCAGTGAAGAGATTGACTTCTCTGGAAACACCATATATTTT.

The chain links TRBV6-5 to TRBJ1-6, with 8 positions matching TRBD1. The germline gives CDR1 MNHEY, CDR2 SVGAGI. The length of the CDR3 is 15 residues. With 0 bases clipped from V and 9 bases from J, the junction kept 4 bases outside the gene matches. CDR3 DNA: TGTGCCAGCAGTTACTCGACAGGGGCTCTTTCACCCCTCCACTTT. Protein product: CASSYSTGALSPLHF.

V is TRBV18 and J is TRBJ2-2, with 14 bases that match TRBD2. The V gene's germline CDR1 is KGHSH and CDR2 LQKENI. The CDR3 contains 18 residues. The V segment lost 0 bases and the J segment 5 bases; nucleotides outside the gene matches: 5. The CDR3 DNA sequence: TGTGCCAGCTCACCACCGGGACTAGCGGGAGTTGGTACCGGGGAGCTGTTTTTT. Translated, it gives CASSPPGLAGVGTGELFF.

This clone showed up just once. V is TRBV19 and J is TRBJ1-6; maybe TRBD1 (6 bases). Trimming removed 4 bases at V and 10 bases at J, with 17 bases between. The CDR3 runs 15 residues. The germline V gene has CDR1 LNHDA and CDR2 SQIVND (reference sequence). The CDR3 protein is CASSTTHRVGSPLHF. As DNA, the CDR3 is TGTGCCAGTAGTACCACCCACAGGGTCGGGTCACCCCTCCACTTT.

The rearrangement uses TRBV7-3 and TRBJ2-7, with TRBD2 identical over 9 bases. The CDR3 covers 15 residues. Trimming at V came to 0 bases and at J to 3 bases, leaving 3 bases not matched to a gene. CDR1 is SGHTA, CDR2 FQGTGA, per germline. The CDR3 is CASSLTASGIYEQYF. In DNA, the CDR3 is TGTGCCAGCAGCTTAACGGCTAGCGGGATCTACGAGCAGTACTTC.